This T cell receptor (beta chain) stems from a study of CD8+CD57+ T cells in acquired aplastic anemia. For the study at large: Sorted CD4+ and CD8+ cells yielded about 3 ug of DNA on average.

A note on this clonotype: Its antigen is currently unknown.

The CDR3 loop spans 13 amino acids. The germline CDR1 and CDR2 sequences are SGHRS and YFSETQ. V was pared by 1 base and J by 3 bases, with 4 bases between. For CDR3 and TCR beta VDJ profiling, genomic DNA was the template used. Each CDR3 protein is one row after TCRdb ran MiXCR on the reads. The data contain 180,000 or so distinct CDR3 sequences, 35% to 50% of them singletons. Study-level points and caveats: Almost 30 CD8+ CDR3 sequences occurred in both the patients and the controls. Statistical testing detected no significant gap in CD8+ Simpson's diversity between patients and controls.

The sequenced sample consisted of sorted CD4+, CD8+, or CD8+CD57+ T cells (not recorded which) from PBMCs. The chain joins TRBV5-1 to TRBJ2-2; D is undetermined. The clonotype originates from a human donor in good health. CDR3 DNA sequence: TGCGCCAGCAGCTTGTTGGACACCGGGGAGCTGTTTTTT. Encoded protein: CASSLLDTGELFF.